The clone carrying this T cell receptor (beta chain) was seen a handful of times. The antigen remains undetermined. These data come from a study of T cells in Graves' hyperthyroidism and ophthalmopathy. The study's findings and limits: The blood repertoire included most of the expanded thyroid clonotypes above 0.001.

Patients aged 18 to 65 had newly diagnosed hyperthyroidism that had lasted under 2 months. In making diagnoses, clinical symptoms, serum thyroxine and TRAb, thyroid ultrasound and orbital computed tomography were all used. Germline lookup yields CDR1 LGHDT and CDR2 YNNKEL (reference sequence). The CDR3 covers 16 residues. V gave up 0 bases and J gave up 2 bases, with 12 bases separating them. TCR beta CDR3 regions were amplified from RNA. In the first-round RT-PCR of the TCR CDR3, the HTBI primer set was used. In TCRdb, the multiplex PCR reads were re-called with MiXCR into one record per CDR3 protein. Here the sample spans some 420,000 distinct CDR3 sequences, roughly an eighth being singletons.

The sequenced sample consisted of blood. The rearrangement links TRBV3-1 to TRBJ2-3; possibly TRBD2 for D (5 bases). The sequence was obtained from a woman in her late teens or twenties with Graves' hyperthyroidism. CDR3 nucleotides: TGTGCCAGCAGCCAAGAAGGAGGCTCACACACAGATACGCAGTATTTT. This gives the protein CASSQEGGSHTDTQYF.